This T cell receptor (beta chain) was observed in a study of cytotoxic CD8 clonotypes in ibrutinib-treated CLL (dated by TCRdb to about 2021). Describing the broader study: In this cohort, some 16 patients were treatment-naive and approximately 10 were relapsed/refractory, while around 18 had unmutated IGHV. Every remission and progressive disease sample was obtained while ibrutinib was still being received by the patients. Responses were partial in roughly 24 patients and complete in 2; after median approximately 66 months follow-up, roughly 14 stayed in remission and about twelve progressed. Response samples were obtained after a median of approximately 12 months of treatment, with a range of roughly 6 to 40 months. Cryopreserved peripheral blood mononuclear cells were obtained prior to treatment, at the time of response, and at either disease progression or sustained remission. Longitudinal samples were available for about 30% of the roughly 86 trial participants. Samples averaged approximately 250,000 productive templates and roughly 86,000 productive rearrangements.

On this clone: Its specific antigen is unknown. A read error may account for a junction end that differs from germline.

Sample time point, as interpreted from the label and publication: eleven to twelve months on ibrutinib. For TCR beta library preparation, approximately 2.2 micrograms of genomic DNA were isolated from cryopreserved PBMCs. Longitudinal blood samples from CLL patients on ibrutinib monotherapy underwent high-throughput TCR beta sequencing. The patients took part in an open-label, single-center phase 2 trial of ibrutinib monotherapy. Summary of the overall study and its limitations: Public clonotypes were rare and either contracted or stayed stable during treatment, and the rise in clonality at ibrutinib response reflected the expansion of private clonotypes. Baseline clonality was found to be higher than that of age-matched healthy donors and was strongly correlated with circulating CD8+ T-cell counts. Sampling times were not matched between patients in sustained remission and patients whose disease was progressing, and lymph node repertoires were not examined. At ibrutinib response clonality went up, during sustained remission it held steady, and at progression it dropped back toward baseline.

A MiSeq instrument was used for deep resolution sequencing, which targeted depths ranging from 1 in 1 million up to 1 in 200,000 T cells, with coverage averaging 10x for each clonotype. The immunoSEQ hsTCRB Kit was used to generate the TCR beta libraries. The paper's data handling went like this. Data were analyzed with ImmunoSEQ Data Assistant and ImmunoSEQ Analyzer, with V, D and J genes assigned per IMGT definitions. Clonality, with values ranging from 0 to 1, was calculated as one minus the normalized Shannon entropy of productive rearrangement frequencies. Only overrepresented clonotypes making up at least 0.05% of each patient's repertoire were included in the public clonotype analysis. Thirteen age-matched healthy donor repertoires from immuneACCESS were used as controls for clonality. Not all clones reach the TCRdb copy of this immuneACCESS table, which keeps in-frame sequences only. Checked studies attribute under half of the gap to unresolved V genes and leave the rest unexplained. The V and J calls and clone size were taken over from that table, and D and trimming were inferred from the DNA. This sample is represented by 200,000 or so clones; about four fifths of them were singletons. The ten biggest clones cover roughly an eighth of the sample.

This clonotype was sampled from a human donor with chronic lymphocytic leukemia. The sequencing here drew on PBMCs, taken after 12 months of ibrutinib treatment.

Here the CDR3 is given as CASSKGQSETQYF. The nucleotide sequence reads TGTGCTAGCAGCAAGGGTCAGTCAGAGACCCAGTACTTC. The chain was built from TRBV7-7 and TRBJ2-5, with no confidently assigned D gene. The CDR3 holds 13 amino acids from the cysteine to the phenylalanine. The DNA shown is the 39-base CDR3, in frame from base 1. Looking up the germline V gene (reference sequence) yields CDR1 SSHAT and CDR2 FNYEAQ.